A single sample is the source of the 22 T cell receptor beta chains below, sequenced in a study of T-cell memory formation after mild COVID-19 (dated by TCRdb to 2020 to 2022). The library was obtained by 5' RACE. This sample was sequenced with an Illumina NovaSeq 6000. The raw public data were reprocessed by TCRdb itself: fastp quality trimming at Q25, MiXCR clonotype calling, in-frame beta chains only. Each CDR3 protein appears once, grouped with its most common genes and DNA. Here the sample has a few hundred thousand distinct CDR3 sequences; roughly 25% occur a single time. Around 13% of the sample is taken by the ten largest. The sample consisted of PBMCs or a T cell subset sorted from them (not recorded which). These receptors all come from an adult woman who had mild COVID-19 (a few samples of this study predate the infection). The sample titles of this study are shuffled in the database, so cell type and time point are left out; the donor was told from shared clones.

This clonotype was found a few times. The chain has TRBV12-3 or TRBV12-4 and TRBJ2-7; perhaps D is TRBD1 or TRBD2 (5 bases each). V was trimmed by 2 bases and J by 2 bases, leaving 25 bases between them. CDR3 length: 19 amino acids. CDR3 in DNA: TGTGCCAGCAGTTTAATATATCAGATGAGGGACGGATTAACCTACGAGCAGTACTTC. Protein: CASSLIYQMRDGLTYEQYF.

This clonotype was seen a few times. DNA of the CDR3: TGCGCCAGCAGCAGTTTAGCCACCCTCAGCACAGATACGCAGTATTTT. It translates to CASSSLATLSTDTQYF. The chain combines TRBV5-1 with TRBJ2-3; unclear D gene. Trimming removed 4 bases from V and 0 bases from J, with 15 bases in between. There are 16 residues in the CDR3. CDR1 is SGHRS and CDR2 is YFSETQ in the germline V gene.

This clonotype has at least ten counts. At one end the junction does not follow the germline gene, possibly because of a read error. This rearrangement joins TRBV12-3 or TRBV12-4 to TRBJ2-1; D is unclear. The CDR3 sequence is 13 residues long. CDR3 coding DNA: TGTGCCAGCAGCTTAGGGCTAGTCAATGAGCAGTTCTTC. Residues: CASSLGLVNEQFF.

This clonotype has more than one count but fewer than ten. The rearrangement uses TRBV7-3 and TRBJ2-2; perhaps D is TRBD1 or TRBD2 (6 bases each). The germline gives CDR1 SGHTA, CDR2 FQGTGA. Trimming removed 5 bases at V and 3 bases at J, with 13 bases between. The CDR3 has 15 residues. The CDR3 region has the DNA TGTGCCAGCAGCCGCACGGGGGCGCACACCGGGGAGCTGTTTTTT. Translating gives CASSRTGAHTGELFF.

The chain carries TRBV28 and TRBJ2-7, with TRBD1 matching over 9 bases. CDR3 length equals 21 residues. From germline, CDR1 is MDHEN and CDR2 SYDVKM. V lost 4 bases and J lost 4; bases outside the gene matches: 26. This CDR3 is CASSSLLSGQGELKGIYEQYF. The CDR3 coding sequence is TGTGCCAGCAGTTCCCTCTTGTCGGGACAGGGCGAACTCAAGGGGATATACGAGCAGTACTTC.

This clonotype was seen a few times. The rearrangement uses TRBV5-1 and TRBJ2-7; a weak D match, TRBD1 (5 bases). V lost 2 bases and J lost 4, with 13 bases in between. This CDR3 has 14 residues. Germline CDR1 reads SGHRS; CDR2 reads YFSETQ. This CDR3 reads CASSLSTGYYEQYF. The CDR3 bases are TGCGCCAGCAGCTTAAGTACAGGTTATTACGAGCAGTACTTC.

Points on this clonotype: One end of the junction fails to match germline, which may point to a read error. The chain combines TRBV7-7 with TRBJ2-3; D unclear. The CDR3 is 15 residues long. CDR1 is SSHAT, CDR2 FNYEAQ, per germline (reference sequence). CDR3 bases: TGTGCTAGCAGCTTAGCCAATTCTAGAGAAGATACGCAGTATTTT. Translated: CASSLANSREDTQYF.

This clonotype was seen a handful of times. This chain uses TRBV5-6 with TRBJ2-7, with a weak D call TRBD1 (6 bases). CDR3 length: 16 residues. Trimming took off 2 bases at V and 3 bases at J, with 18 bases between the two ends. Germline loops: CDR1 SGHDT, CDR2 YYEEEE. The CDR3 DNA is TGTGCCAGCAGCTTTAAGAGGACAGCAAACTTCTACGAGCAGTACTTC. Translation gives CASSFKRTANFYEQYF.

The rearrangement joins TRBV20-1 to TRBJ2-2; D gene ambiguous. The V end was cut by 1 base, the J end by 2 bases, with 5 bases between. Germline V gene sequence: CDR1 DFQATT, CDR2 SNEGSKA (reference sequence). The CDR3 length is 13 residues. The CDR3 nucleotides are TGCAGTGCTAGAGTGGTTAACACCGGGGAGCTGTTTTTT. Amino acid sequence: CSARVVNTGELFF.

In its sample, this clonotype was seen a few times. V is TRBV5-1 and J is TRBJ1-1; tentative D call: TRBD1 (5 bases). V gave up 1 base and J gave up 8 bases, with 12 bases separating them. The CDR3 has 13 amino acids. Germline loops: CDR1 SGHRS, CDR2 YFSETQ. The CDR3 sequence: CASSLISDIEAFF. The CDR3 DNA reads TGCGCCAGCAGCTTGATTTCGGACATAGAAGCTTTCTTT.

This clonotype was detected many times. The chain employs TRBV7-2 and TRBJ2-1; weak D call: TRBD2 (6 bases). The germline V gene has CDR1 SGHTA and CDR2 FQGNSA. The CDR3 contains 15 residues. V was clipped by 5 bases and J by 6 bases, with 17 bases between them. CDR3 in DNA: TGTGCCAGCAGCCTACTGACGGGAGCTGGCAATGAGCAGTTCTTC. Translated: CASSLLTGAGNEQFF.

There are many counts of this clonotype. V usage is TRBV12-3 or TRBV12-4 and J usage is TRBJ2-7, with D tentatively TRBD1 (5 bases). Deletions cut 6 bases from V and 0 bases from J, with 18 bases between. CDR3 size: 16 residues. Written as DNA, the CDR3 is TGTGCCAGCAGCCTAGACCCTGGGGCATTCTCCTACGAGCAGTACTTC. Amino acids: CASSLDPGAFSYEQYF.

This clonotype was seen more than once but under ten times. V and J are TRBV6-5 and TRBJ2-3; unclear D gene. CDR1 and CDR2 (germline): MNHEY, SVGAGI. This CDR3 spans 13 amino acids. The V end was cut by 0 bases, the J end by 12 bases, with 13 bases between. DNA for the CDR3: TGTGCCAGCAGTTACTCGAAAAGCAGGATTCAGTATTTT. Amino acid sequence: CASSYSKSRIQYF.

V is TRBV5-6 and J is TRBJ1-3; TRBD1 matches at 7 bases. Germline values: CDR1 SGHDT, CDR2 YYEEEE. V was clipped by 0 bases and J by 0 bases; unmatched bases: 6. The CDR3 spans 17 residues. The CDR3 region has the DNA TGTGCCAGCAGCTTGGAGATGGGACAGATCTCTGGAAACACCATATATTTT. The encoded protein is CASSLEMGQISGNTIYF. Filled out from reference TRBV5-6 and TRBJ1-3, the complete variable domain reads DAGVTQSPTHLIKTRGQQVTLRCSPKSGHDTVSWYQQALGQGPQFIFQYYEEEERQRGNFPDRFSGHQFPNYSSELNVNALLLGDSALYLCASSLEMGQISGNTIYFGEGSWLTVV.

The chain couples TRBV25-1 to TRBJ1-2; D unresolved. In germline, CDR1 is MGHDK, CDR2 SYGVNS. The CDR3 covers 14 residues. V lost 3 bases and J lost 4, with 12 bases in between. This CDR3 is CASSEGNSLYGYTF. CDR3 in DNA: TGTGCCAGCAGTGAGGGGAATTCCCTCTATGGCTACACCTTC.

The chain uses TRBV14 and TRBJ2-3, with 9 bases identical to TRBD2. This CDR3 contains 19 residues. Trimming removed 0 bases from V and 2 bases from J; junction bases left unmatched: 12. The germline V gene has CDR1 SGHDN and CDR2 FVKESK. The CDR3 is CASSQDPRLSGSITDTQYF. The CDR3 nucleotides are TGTGCCAGCAGCCAAGATCCCCGACTTAGCGGGAGCATCACAGATACGCAGTATTTT.

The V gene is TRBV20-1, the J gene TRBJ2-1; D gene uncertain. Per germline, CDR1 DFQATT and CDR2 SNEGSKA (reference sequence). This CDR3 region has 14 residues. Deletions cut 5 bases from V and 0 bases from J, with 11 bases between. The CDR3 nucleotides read TGCAGTGCTCGGCTAGTGAGCTCCTACAATGAGCAGTTCTTC. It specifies CSARLVSSYNEQFF.

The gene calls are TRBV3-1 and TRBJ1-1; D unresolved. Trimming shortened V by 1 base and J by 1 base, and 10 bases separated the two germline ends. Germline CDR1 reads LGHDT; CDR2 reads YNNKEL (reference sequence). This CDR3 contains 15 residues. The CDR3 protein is CASSQGGFSNTEAFF. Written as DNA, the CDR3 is TGTGCCAGCAGCCAAGGTGGGTTCTCGAACACTGAAGCTTTCTTT.

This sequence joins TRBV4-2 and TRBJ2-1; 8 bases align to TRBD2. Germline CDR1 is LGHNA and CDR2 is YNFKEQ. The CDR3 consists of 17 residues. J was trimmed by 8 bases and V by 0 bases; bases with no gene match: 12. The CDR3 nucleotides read TGTGCCAGCAGCCAAGATCCTACCGGGAGGGCCCCTCATGAGCAGTTCTTC. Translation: CASSQDPTGRAPHEQFF.

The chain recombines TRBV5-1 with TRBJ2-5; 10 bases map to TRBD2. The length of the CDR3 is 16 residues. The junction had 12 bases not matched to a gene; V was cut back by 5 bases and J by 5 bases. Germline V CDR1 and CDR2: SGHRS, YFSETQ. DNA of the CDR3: TGCGCCAGCAGTCCAGCGGTAGCGGGGGGCATCGAGACCCAGTACTTC. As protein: CASSPAVAGGIETQYF.

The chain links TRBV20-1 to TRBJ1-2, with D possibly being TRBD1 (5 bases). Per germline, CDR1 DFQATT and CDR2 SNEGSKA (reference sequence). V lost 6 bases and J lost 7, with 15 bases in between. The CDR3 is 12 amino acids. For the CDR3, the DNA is TGCAGTGCGCATATCCAGGGTGGTGGCTACACCTTC. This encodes CSAHIQGGGYTF.

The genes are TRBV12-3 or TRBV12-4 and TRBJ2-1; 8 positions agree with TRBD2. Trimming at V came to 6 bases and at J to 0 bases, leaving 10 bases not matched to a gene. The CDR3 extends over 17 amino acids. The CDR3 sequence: CASRRGAGLVSYNEQFF. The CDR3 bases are TGTGCCAGCAGGCGGGGGGCCGGACTTGTCTCCTACAATGAGCAGTTCTTC.